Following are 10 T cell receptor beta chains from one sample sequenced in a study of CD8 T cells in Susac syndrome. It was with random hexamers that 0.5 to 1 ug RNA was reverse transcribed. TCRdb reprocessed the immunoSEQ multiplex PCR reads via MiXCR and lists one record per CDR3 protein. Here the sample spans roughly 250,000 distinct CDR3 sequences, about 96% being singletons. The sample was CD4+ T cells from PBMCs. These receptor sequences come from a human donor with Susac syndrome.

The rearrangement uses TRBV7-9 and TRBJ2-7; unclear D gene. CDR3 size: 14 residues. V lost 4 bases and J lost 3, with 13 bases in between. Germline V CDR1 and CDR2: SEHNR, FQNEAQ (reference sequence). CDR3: CASSSGSVLYEQYF. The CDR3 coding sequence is TGTGCCAGCAGCTCTGGGTCCGTACTCTACGAGCAGTACTTC.

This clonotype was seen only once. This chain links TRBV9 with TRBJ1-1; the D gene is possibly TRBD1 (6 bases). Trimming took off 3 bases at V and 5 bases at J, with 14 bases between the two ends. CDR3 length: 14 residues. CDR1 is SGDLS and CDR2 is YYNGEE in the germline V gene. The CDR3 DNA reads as TGTGCCAGCAGCGCTATCCGGGGGGCAACTGAAGCTTTCTTT. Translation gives CASSAIRGATEAFF. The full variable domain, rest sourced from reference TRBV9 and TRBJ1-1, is DSGVTQTPKHLITATGQRVTLRCSPRSGDLSVYWYQQSLDQGLQFLIQYYNGEERAKGNILERFSAQQFPDLHSELNLSSLELGDSALYFCASSAIRGATEAFFGQGTRLTVV.

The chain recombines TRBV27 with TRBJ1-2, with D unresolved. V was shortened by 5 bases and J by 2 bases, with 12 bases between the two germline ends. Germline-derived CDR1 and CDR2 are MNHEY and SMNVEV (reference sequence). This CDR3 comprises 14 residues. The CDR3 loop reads CASSLSTSNYGYTF. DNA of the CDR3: TGTGCCAGCAGTCTCTCCACCAGCAACTATGGCTACACCTTC.

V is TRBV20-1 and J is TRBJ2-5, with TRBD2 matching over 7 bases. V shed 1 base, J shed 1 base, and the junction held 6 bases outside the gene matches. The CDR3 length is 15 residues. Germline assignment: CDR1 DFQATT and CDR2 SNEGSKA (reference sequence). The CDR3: CSARGVAGRQETQYF. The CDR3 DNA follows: TGCAGTGCTAGAGGTGTAGCGGGTCGCCAAGAGACCCAGTACTTC.

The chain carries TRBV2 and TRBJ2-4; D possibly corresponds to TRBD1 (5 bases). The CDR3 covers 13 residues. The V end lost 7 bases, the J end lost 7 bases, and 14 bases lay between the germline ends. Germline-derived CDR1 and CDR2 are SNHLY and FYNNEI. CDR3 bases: TGTGCCAGCAAACACGACAGTAACAACATTCAGTACTTC. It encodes CASKHDSNNIQYF.

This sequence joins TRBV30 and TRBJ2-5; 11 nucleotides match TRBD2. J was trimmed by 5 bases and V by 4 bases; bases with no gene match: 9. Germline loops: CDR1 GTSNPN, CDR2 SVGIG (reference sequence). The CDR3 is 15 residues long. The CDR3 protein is CAWTFRWTSGETQYF. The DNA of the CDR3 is TGTGCCTGGACCTTTAGATGGACTAGCGGGGAGACCCAGTACTTC.

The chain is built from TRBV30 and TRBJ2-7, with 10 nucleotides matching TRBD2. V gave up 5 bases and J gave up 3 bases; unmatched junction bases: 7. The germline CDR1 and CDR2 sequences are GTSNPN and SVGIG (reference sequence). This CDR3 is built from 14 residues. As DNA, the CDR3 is TGTGCCTGGTCCGCAGGACTAGCGGACTACGAGCAGTACTTC. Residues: CAWSAGLADYEQYF.

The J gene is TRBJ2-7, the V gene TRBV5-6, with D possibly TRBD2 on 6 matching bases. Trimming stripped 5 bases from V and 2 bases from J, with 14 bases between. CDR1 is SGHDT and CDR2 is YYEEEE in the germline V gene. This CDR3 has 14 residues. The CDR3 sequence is CASRKRDFPYEQYF. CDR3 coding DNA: TGTGCCAGCAGGAAACGGGACTTCCCCTACGAGCAGTACTTC. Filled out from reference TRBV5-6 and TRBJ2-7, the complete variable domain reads DAGVTQSPTHLIKTRGQQVTLRCSPKSGHDTVSWYQQALGQGPQFIFQYYEEEERQRGNFPDRFSGHQFPNYSSELNVNALLLGDSALYLCASRKRDFPYEQYFGPGTRLTVT.

The CDR3 sequence: CASRFFDGNTEAFF. CDR3 bases: TGTGCCAGCAGATTTTTTGACGGGAACACTGAAGCTTTCTTT. This sequence joins TRBV12-3 or TRBV12-4 and TRBJ1-1; D gene unclear. V was shortened by 6 bases and J by 1 base, with 12 bases between the two germline ends. The CDR3 is made up of 14 amino acids.

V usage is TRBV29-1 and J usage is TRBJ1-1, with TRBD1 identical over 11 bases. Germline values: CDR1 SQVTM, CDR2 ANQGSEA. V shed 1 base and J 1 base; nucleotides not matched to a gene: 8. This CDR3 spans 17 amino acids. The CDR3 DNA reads TGCAGCGTTGAAGCTTGGGACAGGGGGGTAGAGAACACTGAAGCTTTCTTT. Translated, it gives CSVEAWDRGVENTEAFF. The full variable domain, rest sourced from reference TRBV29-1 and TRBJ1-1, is SAVISQKPSRDICQRGTSLTIQCQVDSQVTMMFWYRQQPGQSLTLIATANQGSEATYESGFVIDKFPISRPNLTFSTLTVSNMSPEDSSIYLCSVEAWDRGVENTEAFFGQGTRLTVV.